This TCR beta chain stems from a study of blood T cell repertoires in COVID-19. At the level of the study: COVID-19 samples from acute and convalescent phases originated in the United States, Italy and Spain. PBMCs, B-cell-depleted T cells, or T cells provided the cDNA or gDNA that made up the material.

Germline V gives CDR1 KGHSH, CDR2 LQKENI. CDR3 length: 14 residues. J was trimmed by 6 bases and V by 3 bases; bases with no gene match: 4. Per the original methods: How many nucleated cells were present was estimated from reference gene primer amplification. This table comes from immunoSEQ multiplex PCR, and its TCRdb copy is limited to in-frame clones, with some not included. From that table come the V and J calls and clone size; the DNA was used to work out D and trimming. The data show 440,000 or so clones, 89% seen once. Sequenced material: peripheral blood. This TCR was recovered from a woman between 40 and 50 years old with COVID-19, enrolled during active disease. This chain links TRBV18 with TRBJ1-2; 10 bases map to TRBD1. The CDR3 DNA is TGTGCCAGCTCACCTTCAGGGACAGGGGATGGCTACACCTTC. Encoded protein: CASSPSGTGDGYTF.